This T cell receptor (beta chain) was observed in a study of technical replicates of blood from several donors. The CDR3 runs 16 residues. TCRdb's copy holds only in-frame clones and misses some; the assay was immunoSEQ multiplex PCR. This table holds 55,000 to 75,000 clones, approximately 86% found once. The chain has TRBV21-1 and TRBJ2-1; TRBD2, the D gene given by the table, was not confirmed from the DNA. TRBV21-1 is classified as a pseudogene. The sample taken for sequencing was PBMCs. The TCR originated in a human donor in good health. Some clones in this sample may be carry-over from other donors' samples. The CDR3 reads CASSTPGRSAHNEQFF. The CDR3 DNA is TGTGCCAGCAGCACCCCCGGGAGGAGCGCTCACAATGAGCAGTTCTTC.